This T cell receptor (beta chain) comes out of a study of blood T cell repertoires in COVID-19. In the original analysis: Counts of nucleated cells, estimated from reference gene primer amplification, were obtained. The data were produced by immunoSEQ multiplex PCR, yet TCRdb's version contains in-frame clones alone and is incomplete. That table furnishes V, J and clone size, whereas the DNA furnished D and trimming. The data hold roughly 260,000 clones, with around 90% observed a single time. V lost 2 bases to trimming and J lost 4 bases, with 12 bases between them. CDR3 length: 14 amino acids. CDR1 is MNHEY and CDR2 is SMNVEV in the germline V gene (reference sequence).

Sequencing was carried out using peripheral blood. The gene calls are TRBV27 and TRBJ2-7; maybe TRBD2 (6 bases). This TCR was sampled from a woman between 50 and 59 years old who had recovered from COVID-19. The CDR3 nucleotides are TGTGCCAGCAGTTTAAGTCGGGACTCTTACGAGCAGTACTTC. As protein: CASSLSRDSYEQYF.